This T cell receptor (beta chain) was profiled in a study of graft-versus-host responses after intestinal transplantation. General study findings and limits: Within allografts, high graft-versus-host to host-versus-graft clonal ratios were seen among patients with graft-donor T cell macrochimerism.

Lamina propria and intraepithelial lymphocytes were released by processing graft tissue. As to this clone: The target antigen is unknown.

V shed 3 bases and J shed 3 bases, with 14 bases lying between them. The CDR3 loop spans 15 amino acids. Germline-derived CDR1 and CDR2 are MGHDK and SYGVNS. Data came from immunoSEQ multiplex PCR; TCRdb stores just in-frame clones and leaves some out. The repertoire consists of about 9,600 clones, with 65% to 90% occurring once and the leading ten covering roughly 5.4%. The chain links TRBV25-1 to TRBJ1-2; D is possibly TRBD1 (6 bases). The specimen comprised ileum tissue, sampled about 700 days after intestinal transplantation. This TCR was sampled from a human patient who received an intestinal transplant, so some T cells may come from the graft donor. The CDR3 loop is CASSDPQGYDYGYTF. CDR3 sequence (DNA): TGTGCCAGCAGTGACCCCCAGGGGTATGACTATGGCTACACCTTC.